A selection of T cell receptor beta chains follows, all from one sample in a study of blood T cell repertoires in COVID-19. TCRdb's table, derived via immunoSEQ multiplex PCR, lists solely in-frame clones and lacks some. The repertoire has roughly 160,000 clones, roughly 84% of them found once; the top ten carry under 7.5%. Material: peripheral blood. These receptors were obtained from a man older than 75 with COVID-19, enrolled during active disease. CDR3s include the opening cysteine and the closing phenylalanine or tryptophan. Fields, in order: V gene, J gene, D gene, clone size, CDR3 DNA, CDR3 protein. A D gene is named only where the DNA matches it firmly. Only part of the rows carry a size: once, few, many, or a class if the clone is expanded.

>TRBV5-5|TRBJ1-2|TRBD1|.
TGTGCCAGCAGCTTAAGTGTGACAGGGGGCTACTATGGCTACACCTTC
CASSLSVTGGYYGYTF
>TRBV5-4|TRBJ1-1|TRBD1|.
TGTGCCAGCAGCCCCCGGGACAGTATAGAAGCTTTCTTT
CASSPRDSIEAFF
>TRBV19|TRBJ1-4|.|.
TGTGCCAGTACCAGGGGTAATGAAAAACTGTTTTTT
CASTRGNEKLFF
>TRBV7-3|TRBJ2-3|.|.
TGTGCCAGCTCCCGGTCCAGCACAGATACGCAGTATTTT
CASSRSSTDTQYF
>TRBV5-1|TRBJ1-3|.|.
TGCGCCAGCAGCTTAGAACAAACAGGCTCTGGAAACACCATATATTTT
CASSLEQTGSGNTIYF
>TRBV19|TRBJ1-1|.|few
TGTGCCAGTACTAGGGAAAGGGGCACTGAAGCTTTCTTT
CASTRERGTEAFF
>TRBV29-1|TRBJ1-5|.|.
TGCAGCGTGACGGGGAATCGCAATCAGCCCCAGCATTTT
CSVTGNRNQPQHF
>TRBV11-2|TRBJ1-4|TRBD1|.
TGTGCCAGCAGCCAACAGGGGAGGCATGAAAAACTGTTTTTT
CASSQQGRHEKLFF
>TRBV4-1|TRBJ1-2|.|.
TGCGCCAGCAGCCAAGATACAGGACCCGTGGCTGGCTACACCTTC
CASSQDTGPVAGYTF
>TRBV5-1|TRBJ2-7|TRBD1|.
TGCGCCAGCAGCCTGACTCCGGGACAGGGGGACGAGCAGTACTTC
CASSLTPGQGDEQYF
>TRBV6-5|TRBJ1-2|.|.
TGTGCCAGCAGTACGACAGGAAGAAACTATGGCTACACCTTC
CASSTTGRNYGYTF
>TRBV5-1|TRBJ2-2|TRBD1|.
TGCGCCAGCAGCCCGAGAGCCGGGACAGCGAACACCGGGGAGCTGTTTTTT
CASSPRAGTANTGELFF
>TRBV6-4|TRBJ2-1|.|many
TGTGCCAGCAGTGACAAGGCGGGGGCACATGAGCAGTTCTTC
CASSDKAGAHEQFF
>TRBV6-5|TRBJ1-6|.|.
TGTGCCAGCAGTTACGACAGGCGTTCGAATTCACCCCTCCACTTT
CASSYDRRSNSPLHF
>TRBV7-9|TRBJ1-2|.|.
TGTGCCAGCAGCACCCGGTCAAACTATGGCTACACCTTC
CASSTRSNYGYTF
>TRBV9|TRBJ2-3|TRBD2|.
TGTGCCAGCAGCTGGAGCGGGGGCTACACAGATACGCAGTATTTT
CASSWSGGYTDTQYF
>TRBV9|TRBJ1-2|TRBD1|.
TGTGCCAGCAGCGCAACGGGACAGGGGATCGGTGGCTACACCTTC
CASSATGQGIGGYTF
>TRBV13|TRBJ2-7|.|.
TGTGCCAGCAGCTTAAGCCCAGGGTCCTACGAGCAGTACTTC
CASSLSPGSYEQYF
>TRBV4-2|TRBJ1-5|TRBD1|.
TGTGCCAGCAGCCAAGTCGGGACAGGGGGCCAGCCCCAGCATTTT
CASSQVGTGGQPQHF
>TRBV5-1|TRBJ2-3|TRBD1|.
TGCGCCAGCAGCTTGACGACAGGGTACACAGATACGCAGTATTTT
CASSLTTGYTDTQYF
>TRBV7-7|TRBJ2-2|.|.
TGTGCCAGCTCCGGACAAAACACCGGGGAGCTGTTTTTT
CASSGQNTGELFF
>TRBV28|TRBJ2-2|TRBD1|once
TGTGCCAGCAGTACCCGGACAGGGGGGACCGGGGAGCTGTTTTTT
CASSTRTGGTGELFF
>TRBV12-3/TRBV12-4|TRBJ2-1|.|.
TGTGCCAGCAGTTCGAGACACTACAATGAGCAGTTCTTC
CASSSRHYNEQFF
>TRBV4-1|TRBJ2-5|TRBD1|once
TGCGCCAGCAGCCAAGAGGGTCACAGGGGAGAGACCCAGTACTTC
CASSQEGHRGETQYF
>TRBV5-1|TRBJ2-3|.|.
TGCGCCAGCAGCTTGCTGGACAGTAGCACAGATACGCAGTATTTT
CASSLLDSSTDTQYF
>TRBV19|TRBJ1-6|.|.
TGTGCCAGAAGGGGCGGGAGCTCCTATAATTCACCCCTCCACTTT
CARRGGSSYNSPLHF
>TRBV4-2|TRBJ2-5|.|.
TGTGCCAGCAGCCAAGGTCGAGAGACCCAGTACTTC
CASSQGRETQYF
>TRBV9|TRBJ2-5|.|.
TGTGCCAGCAGCCCGACAGGTTCACAAGAGACCCAGTACTTC
CASSPTGSQETQYF
>TRBV10-2|TRBJ1-3|TRBD1|.
TGCGCCAGCAGCCTAACAGGGGGCCCTGGAAACACCATATATTTT
CASSLTGGPGNTIYF
>TRBV6-5|TRBJ1-2|TRBD1|.
TGTGCCAGCAGGTTGACAGGGAAATATGGCTACACCTTC
CASRLTGKYGYTF
>TRBV9|TRBJ2-3|TRBD2|.
TGTGCCAGCAGCGTAGCTACCCCTACGGACGCCTTCGGGGGGGCCGATACGCAGTATTTT
CASSVATPTDAFGGADTQYF
>TRBV6-2/TRBV6-3|TRBJ1-2|TRBD1|many
TGTGCCAGCAGTCTGGGACAGATATATGGCTACACCTTC
CASSLGQIYGYTF
>TRBV6-5|TRBJ1-2|TRBD1|.
TGTGCCAGCAGTTATGGACAGGGGGTCAACTATGGCTACACCTTC
CASSYGQGVNYGYTF
>TRBV11-2|TRBJ1-1|.|.
TGTGCCAGCAGCTTGGGAGGGAACACTGAAGCTTTCTTT
CASSLGGNTEAFF
>TRBV28|TRBJ2-1|TRBD2|few
TGTGCCAGCAGCCCGATCACCGGGGGGGGGCGCGACAATGAGCAGTTCTTC
CASSPITGGGRDNEQFF
>TRBV19|TRBJ1-4|.|.
TGTGCCAGTAGTAGGGACGTGGGGGGAACTAATGAAAAACTGTTTTTT
CASSRDVGGTNEKLFF
>TRBV7-3|TRBJ1-1|.|.
TGTGCCAGCAGCTTAATATGGGGCGAGAAAGCTTTCTTT
CASSLIWGEKAFF
>TRBV4-3|TRBJ1-5|.|few
TGCGCCAGCAGCTTGAGGCAGGAGGGCAATCAGCCCCAGCATTTT
CASSLRQEGNQPQHF
>TRBV11-2|TRBJ2-1|TRBD2|.
TGTGCCAGCAGCTTAGTAGGGCTAGCGGGGGGGCCGAATGAGCAGTTCTTC
CASSLVGLAGGPNEQFF
>TRBV24-1|TRBJ1-5|.|.
TGTGCCACCAGTGATACGGCGAGGGATCAGCCCCAGCATTTT
CATSDTARDQPQHF
>TRBV11-2|TRBJ2-5|TRBD2|.
TGTGCCAGCAGCATCGGACTAGTACAAGAGACCCAGTACTTC
CASSIGLVQETQYF
>TRBV6-2/TRBV6-3|TRBJ1-1|.|.
TGTGCCAGCAGCGGACAGTTGAACACTGAAGCTTTCTTT
CASSGQLNTEAFF
>TRBV2|TRBJ2-1|TRBD2|.
TGTGCCAGCGGGCGACTAGCGGGGGCCTTAGCGCAGTTCTTC
CASGRLAGALAQFF
>TRBV10-1|TRBJ2-3|TRBD2|.
TGCGCCAGCAGTGGGGCAGGGACTAGCGGGGGTGGTACAGATACGCAGTATTTT
CASSGAGTSGGGTDTQYF
>TRBV29-1|TRBJ2-5|.|.
TGCAGCGTCGAATTCCCAGGGCGGCAGGAGACCCAGTACTTC
CSVEFPGRQETQYF
>TRBV4-1|TRBJ1-4|TRBD1|.
TGCGCCAGCAGCCTTTACAGGGGAACTAATGAAAAACTGTTTTTT
CASSLYRGTNEKLFF
>TRBV9|TRBJ1-4|TRBD1|.
TGTGCCAGCAGCGTACCAGGGGGTGAAAAACTGTTTTTT
CASSVPGGEKLFF
>TRBV19|TRBJ2-1|TRBD1|.
TGTGCCAGTAGTATTTATTCGGGACAGGCTGACAATGAGCAGTTCTTC
CASSIYSGQADNEQFF
>TRBV11-3|TRBJ2-5|TRBD1|.
TGTGCCAGCAGCACGGACAGGGGGGGGACCCAGTACTTC
CASSTDRGGTQYF
>TRBV29-1|TRBJ1-2|TRBD1|.
TGCAGCGTTGAGACAGGGGGCTATGGCTACACCTTC
CSVETGGYGYTF
>TRBV5-6|TRBJ1-4|TRBD1|.
TGTGCCAGCACCACGGACAGGACTAATGAAAAACTGTTTTTT
CASTTDRTNEKLFF
>TRBV5-1|TRBJ2-3|.|.
TGCGCCAGCAGCTTGGGCGGGTCAGATACGCAGTATTTT
CASSLGGSDTQYF
>TRBV18|TRBJ1-6|.|.
TGTGCCAGCTCACCACCGGCAGGCGCCGCGCCCCTCCACTTT
CASSPPAGAAPLHF
>TRBV13|TRBJ2-3|TRBD2|.
TGTGCCAGCAGCCAGAGACTAGCGGGGGGTTTAGATACGCAGTATTTT
CASSQRLAGGLDTQYF